These 23 T cell receptor beta chains were sequenced from one sample in a study of human T cells and chemical hapten exposure (dated by TCRdb to the early 2020s). In light of the paper, this sample's time point label describes: patch test 1, 2 weeks after DPC sensitization. Interpreted using the paper, the treatment or condition label stands for: therapeutic diphenylcyclopropenone sensitization with weekly scalp DPC. The library was built by means of RACE. The sequencer was a NextSeq 500. The raw public data were reprocessed by TCRdb itself: fastp quality trimming at Q25, MiXCR clonotype calling, in-frame beta chains only. CDR3 protein sequences are deduplicated, and each keeps its most common genes and DNA. The sample table records some 200,000 distinct CDR3 sequences; under 25% of these occur just once. Under 7.5% of the sample comes from the top ten. The starting material was whole blood, obtained in connection with sensitization to the hapten diphenylcyclopropenone (DPC). These receptors were collected from a woman aged 50 to 60 with alopecia areata. Some clones in this sample may be carry-over from other donors' samples.

V usage is TRBV24-1 and J usage is TRBJ2-1; maybe TRBD2 (5 bases). This CDR3 is built from 17 residues. The V and J ends lost 4 bases and 0 bases respectively, with 15 bases between them. CDR1 is KGHDR and CDR2 is SFDVKD in the germline V gene. CDR3 in DNA: TGTGCCACCAGTGACTCCTTTGGAGGCGCCTCCTACAATGAGCAGTTCTTC. Amino acid sequence: CATSDSFGGASYNEQFF.

The genes are TRBV12-3 or TRBV12-4 and TRBJ2-5, with D uncertain. Trimming stripped 4 bases from V and 1 base from J, with 13 bases between. This CDR3 comprises 15 residues. CDR3 sequence: CASSYLGVPQETQYF. In DNA, the CDR3 is TGTGCCAGCAGTTACCTAGGTGTCCCCCAAGAGACCCAGTACTTC.

This chain uses TRBV5-1 with TRBJ1-1, with D uncertain. Germline CDR1 is SGHRS and CDR2 is YFSETQ. The V end lost 2 bases, the J end lost 1 base, and 9 bases lay between the germline ends. CDR3 length equals 14 residues. In DNA, the CDR3 is TGCGCCAGCAGCTTACAGTCATCGAACACTGAAGCTTTCTTT. As protein: CASSLQSSNTEAFF.

The chain has TRBV12-3 or TRBV12-4 and TRBJ2-1, with 7 positions matching TRBD2. There are 16 residues in the CDR3. Trimming cost V 2 bases and J 4 bases; bases outside gene matches: 8. CDR3 loop: CASSLRRAGPYNEQFF. The CDR3 nucleotides read TGTGCCAGCAGTTTAAGGAGAGCGGGACCATACAATGAGCAGTTCTTC.

The gene calls are TRBV10-3 and TRBJ2-7; D is ambiguous. CDR3 length equals 14 residues. Germline CDR1 and CDR2: ENHRY and SYGVKD. The ends were cut back, 6 bases at V and 0 bases at J, with 12 bases in the middle. The CDR3 loop is CAIREDAVSYEQYF. The CDR3 DNA is TGTGCCATCAGAGAGGACGCCGTCTCCTACGAGCAGTACTTC.

V and J are TRBV14 and TRBJ2-2, with D tentatively TRBD1 or TRBD2 (5 bases each). Germline CDR1 SGHDN, CDR2 FVKESK. V lost 2 bases and J 4 bases, leaving 14 bases between the germline ends. The CDR3 extends over 16 amino acids. The CDR3 spells CASSQQGPAGTGELFF. The CDR3 coding sequence is TGTGCCAGCAGCCAACAGGGCCCGGCGGGCACCGGGGAGCTGTTTTTT.

Only a few counts were recorded for this clonotype. The V call is TRBV4-1, the J call TRBJ2-1; TRBD1 matches 7 bases. The germline gives CDR1 MGHRA, CDR2 YSYEKL. CDR3 size: 16 residues. The V gene end was trimmed by 3 bases and the J gene end by 1 base; junction bases not matched to a gene: 6. The CDR3 loop reads CASSQATGSSYNEQFF. CDR3 DNA sequence: TGCGCCAGCAGCCAGGCGACAGGGTCATCCTACAATGAGCAGTTCTTC.

This clonotype was found a few times. The chain is built from TRBV20-1 and TRBJ2-7; 8 bases agree with TRBD2. The germline V gene encodes CDR1 DFQATT and CDR2 SNEGSKA (reference sequence). Trimming at V came to 5 bases and at J to 7 bases, leaving 10 bases not matched to a gene. This CDR3 region has 13 residues. CDR3: CSAVTSALGEQYF. The CDR3 region has the DNA TGCAGTGCTGTGACTAGCGCTCTCGGGGAGCAGTACTTC.

This clonotype was seen many times. The chain links TRBV18 to TRBJ2-7, with 10 bases that match TRBD1. The V gene end was trimmed by 3 bases and the J gene end by 6 bases; junction bases not matched to a gene: 8. Germline-derived CDR1 and CDR2 are KGHSH and LQKENI. The CDR3 loop spans 15 amino acids. For the CDR3, the DNA is TGTGCCAGCTCACCGGCCGGACAGGGGGTTTCCGAGCAGTACTTC. Its translation is CASSPAGQGVSEQYF.

This clonotype was counted between two and nine times. The rearrangement uses TRBV6-6 and TRBJ1-2; D might be TRBD1 (6 bases). Germline lookup yields CDR1 MNHNY and CDR2 SVGAGI (reference sequence). The ends were cut back, 7 bases at V and 0 bases at J, with 9 bases in the middle. This CDR3 spans 13 amino acids. The CDR3 spells CASTQGPNYGYTF. In DNA form, the CDR3 reads TGTGCCAGCACACAGGGTCCTAACTATGGCTACACCTTC.

This clonotype occurred a few times. The chain is built from TRBV7-8 and TRBJ1-6; no definite D call. CDR1 is SGHVS, CDR2 FQNEAQ, per germline. V shed 4 bases and J shed 9 bases, with 13 bases lying between them. The CDR3 loop spans 14 amino acids. CDR3 bases: TGTGCCAGCAGCTCCGCACCAGGAGGTTCACCCCTCCACTTT. This gives the protein CASSSAPGGSPLHF. The whole variable domain, remainder taken from reference TRBV7-8 and TRBJ1-6, is GAGVSQSPRYKVAKRGQDVALRCDPISGHVSLFWYQQALGQGPEFLTYFQNEAQLDKSGLPSDRFFAERPEGSVSTLKIQRTQQEDSAVYLCASSSAPGGSPLHFGNGTRLTVT.

This clonotype has at least ten counts. V usage is TRBV29-1 and J usage is TRBJ1-5; D gene ambiguous. V was clipped by 4 bases and J by 5 bases, with 12 bases between them. The CDR3 has 13 residues. Germline V lookup: CDR1 SQVTM, CDR2 ANQGSEA. The CDR3 nucleotides are TGCAGCGTTGCTGGCGGAGTGGATCAGCCCCAGCATTTT. Translation: CSVAGGVDQPQHF.

This clonotype showed up just once. This chain joins TRBV29-1 and TRBJ1-1; D not certain. The CDR3 extends over 10 amino acids. CDR1 is SQVTM and CDR2 is ANQGSEA in the germline V gene. Trimming took off 8 bases at V and 8 bases at J, with 12 bases between the two ends. DNA for the CDR3: TGCAGCATTCGAACAGAAGAAGCTTTCTTT. This sequence encodes CSIRTEEAFF.

The genes are TRBV12-3 or TRBV12-4 and TRBJ1-4; D gene ambiguous. Trimming stripped 2 bases from V and 6 bases from J, with 10 bases between. This CDR3 spans 14 amino acids. The CDR3 spells CASSLSAGYEKLFF. Written as DNA, the CDR3 is TGTGCCAGCAGTTTAAGTGCGGGTTATGAAAAACTGTTTTTT.

As regards this clonotype: One junction end does not reproduce the germline sequence, and a read error may be involved. The genes are TRBV18 and TRBJ1-1, with D unresolved. The CDR3 extends over 14 amino acids. Germline V gene lookup returns CDR1 KGHSH and CDR2 LQKENI. CDR3 bases: TGTGCCAGCCCACCAAATCCGAAGAACACTGAAGCTTTCTTT. Its translation: CASPPNPKNTEAFF.

The chain joins TRBV6-5 to TRBJ1-1, with D perhaps matching TRBD1 (6 bases). The germline V gene has CDR1 MNHEY and CDR2 SVGAGI. Trimming stripped 6 bases from V and 1 base from J, with 18 bases between. The CDR3 sequence is 16 residues long. CDR3 in DNA: TGTGCCAGCAGCCTTAAGCCGGGACACACGAACACTGAAGCTTTCTTT. The encoded protein is CASSLKPGHTNTEAFF.

The chain has TRBV20-1 and TRBJ2-5; D tentatively fits TRBD1 or TRBD2 (5 bases each). From germline, CDR1 is DFQATT and CDR2 SNEGSKA (reference sequence). Trimming shortened V by 0 bases and J by 4 bases, and 21 bases separated the two germline ends. The CDR3 is 17 residues long. CDR3 region: CSARDVRSGDPGETQYF. DNA of the CDR3: TGCAGTGCTAGAGACGTCCGGAGTGGGGACCCCGGAGAGACCCAGTACTTC.

This clonotype has a handful of counts. This chain links TRBV5-1 with TRBJ2-1; TRBD2 agrees at 10 bases. Trimming at V came to 4 bases and at J to 7 bases, leaving 14 bases not matched to a gene. The CDR3 runs to 17 residues. In germline, CDR1 is SGHRS, CDR2 YFSETQ. Here the CDR3 reads CASSLHSPSGSRNEQFF. DNA of the CDR3: TGCGCCAGCAGCCTGCACTCCCCTAGCGGGAGTCGGAATGAGCAGTTCTTC.

This clonotype was seen a few times. The junction departs from germline at one end; a sequencing error may be responsible. The V and J genes are TRBV5-1 and TRBJ2-2; D is uncertain. CDR1 and CDR2 from the germline V gene are SGHRS and YFSETQ. This CDR3 is 12 amino acids long. The CDR3 loop is CASSLVGGELFF. The DNA of the CDR3 is TGTGCCAGCAGTTTGGTGGGCGGGGAGCTGTTTTTT.

This clonotype was seen more than once but under ten times. The chain combines TRBV20-1 with TRBJ1-1; TRBD1 is a possible D gene (6 bases). V gave up 2 bases and J gave up 4 bases, with 14 bases separating them. Germline V gene lookup returns CDR1 DFQATT and CDR2 SNEGSKA (reference sequence). The CDR3 consists of 14 residues. The CDR3 sequence: CSARRRGLGTEAFF. CDR3 DNA sequence: TGCAGTGCTAGACGGCGGGGGCTAGGCACTGAAGCTTTCTTT.

The chain joins TRBV6-1 to TRBJ2-3, with D possibly TRBD2 on 6 matching bases. Trimming took 8 bases from V and 4 from J, leaving 13 bases between them. Germline V gene lookup returns CDR1 MNHNS and CDR2 SASEGT. CDR3 length equals 13 residues. The CDR3 spells CASDFGGADTQYF. The CDR3 DNA sequence: TGTGCCAGCGATTTCGGAGGGGCAGATACGCAGTATTTT.

The chain joins TRBV7-8 to TRBJ1-5; 7 bases are a match to TRBD1. The CDR3 is 16 amino acids. After removal of 2 bases from V and 0 bases from J, the junction contained 4 bases not matched to a gene. Per germline, CDR1 SGHVS and CDR2 FQNEAQ. The CDR3 DNA follows: TGTGCCAGCAGCTTATTGACAGGGATTAGCAATCAGCCCCAGCATTTT. As protein: CASSLLTGISNQPQHF.

The chain couples TRBV6-1 to TRBJ2-1, with D possibly matching TRBD2 (6 bases). The V and J ends lost 6 bases and 9 bases respectively, with 12 bases between them. There are 12 residues in the CDR3. Looked up from germline, CDR1 is MNHNS and CDR2 is SASEGT. The CDR3 DNA sequence: TGTGCCAGCAGAAAAGCGGGCGGTGAGCAGTTCTTC. Protein product: CASRKAGGEQFF.